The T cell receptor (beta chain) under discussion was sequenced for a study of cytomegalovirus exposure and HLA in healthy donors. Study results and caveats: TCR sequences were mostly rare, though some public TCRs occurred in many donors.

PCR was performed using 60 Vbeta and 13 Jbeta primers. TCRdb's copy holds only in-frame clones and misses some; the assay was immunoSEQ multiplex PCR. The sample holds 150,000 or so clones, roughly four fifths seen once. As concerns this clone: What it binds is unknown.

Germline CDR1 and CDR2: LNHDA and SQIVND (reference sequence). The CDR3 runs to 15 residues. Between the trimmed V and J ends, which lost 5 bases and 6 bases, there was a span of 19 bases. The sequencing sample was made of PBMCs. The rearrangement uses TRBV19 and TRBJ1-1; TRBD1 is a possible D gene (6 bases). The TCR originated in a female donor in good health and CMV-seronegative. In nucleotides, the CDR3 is TGTGCCAGTAGTGATCCCCGGGACATAAAATCTGAAGCTTTCTTT. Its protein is CASSDPRDIKSEAFF.